This T cell receptor (beta chain) was sequenced for a study of blood T cell repertoires in COVID-19. Germline values: CDR1 SGHNT, CDR2 YYREEE (reference sequence). V shed 1 base and J shed 3 bases, with 8 bases lying between them. CDR3 size: 14 residues. Libraries were prepared by immunoSEQ multiplex PCR; TCRdb keeps only in-frame clonotypes and omits some of them. The sample lists some 120,000 clones; approximately 80% were seen once. The specimen was peripheral blood. This TCR was recovered from a man between 60 and 75 years old with acute or convalescent COVID-19. The chain combines TRBV5-4 with TRBJ1-3, with unresolved D. The CDR3 coding sequence is TGTGCCAGCAGCTTGTTCAGTGGTGGAAACACCATATATTTT. This translates into CASSLFSGGNTIYF.